This TCR beta chain comes out of a study of identical twins. Study findings and constraints: The authors noted that invariant MAIT and iNKT cells could partly confound zero-insertion analyses. Interpretation of the results relied on cross-sectional statistical analysis and not on following the same donors.

TCRdb reprocessed the 5' RACE reads via MiXCR and lists one record per CDR3 protein. The sample holds some 600,000 distinct CDR3 sequences; roughly 7.1% are singletons and the top ten take about 1.5%. This clonotype was detected many times. Its antigen is as yet unknown. Germline V gives CDR1 MGHDK, CDR2 SYGVNS. The CDR3 is made up of 16 amino acids. Deletions cut 6 bases from V and 0 bases from J, with 14 bases between. The same specimen was also included in a second study, on yellow fever vaccine responses in identical twins. From that study: Reportedly, the T cell response mounted by twins to vaccine seemed partly convergent, partly personalized.

This chain uses TRBV25-1 with TRBJ2-2; the D gene is possibly TRBD2 (7 bases). The TCR sequence derives from a woman between 18 and 29 years old in good health. Sequenced material: PBMCs. The CDR3 spells CASSARGGANTGELFF. CDR3 DNA: TGTGCCAGCAGCGCAAGGGGGGGAGCGAACACCGGGGAGCTGTTTTTT.